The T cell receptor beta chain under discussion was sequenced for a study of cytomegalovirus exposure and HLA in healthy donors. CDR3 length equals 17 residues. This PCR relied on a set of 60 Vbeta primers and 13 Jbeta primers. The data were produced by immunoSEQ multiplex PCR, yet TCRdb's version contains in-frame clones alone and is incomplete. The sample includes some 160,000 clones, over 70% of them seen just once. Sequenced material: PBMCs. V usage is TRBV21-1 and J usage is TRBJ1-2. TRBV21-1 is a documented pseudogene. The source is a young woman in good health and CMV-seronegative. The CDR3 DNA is TGTGCCAGCAGCCGCCGGGGAAGGGCGGATGCTAACTATGGCTACACCTTC. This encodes CASSRRGRADANYGYTF.